The following is a T cell receptor beta chain sequence with its context. What it binds is not known. Trimming cost V 5 bases and J 1 base, with 8 bases left between them. Germline assignment: CDR1 SEHNR and CDR2 FQNEAQ (reference sequence). The CDR3 sequence is 13 residues long. Here immunoSEQ multiplex PCR was the method, and the copy in TCRdb shows in-frame clones only, minus some. The sample has almost 15,000 clones; 55% to 85% are singletons. This record comes from a study of somatic mutations in cytotoxic T cells in rheumatoid arthritis. Points from the study as a whole: Only rheumatoid arthritis patients, not healthy controls, showed CD8+ clonality increasing with age.

The receptor was derived from an adult with rheumatoid arthritis. The genes are TRBV7-9 and TRBJ1-1, with D possibly being TRBD1 (5 bases). The sample taken for sequencing was CD8+ T cells sorted from blood. CDR3 DNA sequence: TGTGCCAGCAGCCTAGACAGGAACACTGAAGCTTTCTTT. Encoded protein: CASSLDRNTEAFF.